These 21 T cell receptor beta chains originate from one sample sequenced in a study of identical twins. TCRdb ran MiXCR on the 5' RACE reads and lists one entry per CDR3 protein. This table has roughly 690,000 distinct CDR3 sequences, roughly 20% appearing once. This sample also belongs to another study, concerning T cells expressing NK-cell markers.

Sequencing was carried out using PBMCs. These receptors all stem from a woman younger than 30 in good health.

This clonotype has just a few counts. The chain has TRBV6-5 and TRBJ1-2; 9 nucleotides align to TRBD1. V was clipped by 2 bases and J by 3 bases; unmatched bases: 1. The CDR3 runs to 14 residues. CDR1 is MNHEY and CDR2 is SVGAGI in the germline V gene. The CDR3 protein is CASSYGTGHYGYTF. The CDR3 region has the DNA TGTGCCAGCAGTTACGGGACAGGGCACTATGGCTACACCTTC.

The table lists this clonotype with a count of one. One end of the junction fails to match germline, which may point to a read error. J is TRBJ2-1 and V is TRBV20-1, with 15 bases lining up with TRBD2. The CDR3 extends over 13 amino acids. Germline CDR1 reads DFQATT; CDR2 reads SNEGSKA (reference sequence). CDR3 sequence reads: CSARVGLAGGRLF. CDR3 bases: TGCAGTGCTAGAGTCGGACTAGCGGGGGGGAGGCTCTTC.

V usage is TRBV25-1 and J usage is TRBJ2-2, with D possibly matching TRBD2 (6 bases). The CDR3 has 14 amino acids. V was shortened by 9 bases and J by 4 bases, with 15 bases between the two germline ends. CDR1 and CDR2 (germline): MGHDK, SYGVNS. CDR3 coding DNA: TGTGCCAGTACCGGGAGCCCGGGCACCGGGGAGCTGTTTTTT. Translation gives CASTGSPGTGELFF.

This clonotype was seen more than once but under ten times. The chain couples TRBV29-1 to TRBJ2-3; no reliable D call. Germline values: CDR1 SQVTM, CDR2 ANQGSEA. The V end was cut by 8 bases, the J end by 4 bases, with 10 bases between. The CDR3 contains 11 residues. This CDR3 reads CSCMSPDTQYF. The CDR3 DNA reads TGCAGCTGTATGAGCCCAGATACGCAGTATTTT.

This clonotype was found many times. J is TRBJ1-2 and V is TRBV7-2; 8 nucleotides align to TRBD1. From germline, CDR1 is SGHTA and CDR2 FQGNSA. V shed 5 bases and J 7 bases; nucleotides not matched to a gene: 12. This CDR3 is 15 amino acids long. The DNA of the CDR3 is TGTGCCAGCAGCGCACCAGACAGGGGAAGCTTTGGCTACACCTTC. It is translated as CASSAPDRGSFGYTF.

This rearrangement joins TRBV9 to TRBJ2-1; D not resolved. Germline CDR1 is SGDLS and CDR2 is YYNGEE. This CDR3 has 14 residues. Trimming stripped 3 bases from V and 6 bases from J, with 13 bases between. This CDR3 reads CASSDETRFNEQFF. The CDR3 region has the DNA TGTGCCAGCAGCGACGAAACCCGATTCAATGAGCAGTTCTTC. The full variable domain, in which reference TRBV9 and TRBJ2-1 provide the parts outside the CDR3, is DSGVTQTPKHLITATGQRVTLRCSPRSGDLSVYWYQQSLDQGLQFLIQYYNGEERAKGNILERFSAQQFPDLHSELNLSSLELGDSALYFCASSDETRFNEQFFGPGTRLTVL.

The chain recombines TRBV5-8 with TRBJ2-1; a weak D match, TRBD2 (5 bases). The CDR3 extends over 15 amino acids. The V gene lost 2 bases and the J gene lost 4 bases, with 13 bases spanning the gap. The germline V gene has CDR1 SGHTS and CDR2 YDEGEE. The CDR3 is CASSFELGVYNEQFF. CDR3 bases: TGTGCCAGCAGCTTCGAACTAGGTGTTTACAATGAGCAGTTCTTC.

This clonotype was observed a handful of times. V usage is TRBV29-1 and J usage is TRBJ2-3, with D perhaps TRBD1 or TRBD2 (5 bases each). V shed 7 bases and J shed 6 bases, with 20 bases lying between them. Germline V gene lookup returns CDR1 SQVTM and CDR2 ANQGSEA. This CDR3 spans 14 amino acids. The CDR3 loop reads CSARRDALSDTQYF. CDR3 coding DNA: TGCAGCGCCCGTCGGGACGCACTCTCCGATACGCAGTATTTT.

This clonotype was seen ten or more times. V is TRBV6-5 and J is TRBJ1-1, with D maybe TRBD1 (5 bases). The CDR3 is 14 amino acids. Germline CDR1 is MNHEY and CDR2 is SVGAGI. V dropped 0 bases and J dropped 4 bases, with 9 bases sitting between them. This CDR3 is CASSYSSGATEAFF. CDR3 nucleotides: TGTGCCAGCAGTTACTCGAGCGGGGCCACTGAAGCTTTCTTT.

There are a few counts of this clonotype. This rearrangement joins TRBV4-3 to TRBJ2-3, with 13 bases identical to TRBD2. The CDR3 has 16 residues. Germline-derived CDR1 and CDR2 are LGHNA and YSLEER. Losses at the gene ends were 4 bases for V and 9 bases for J; bases not matched to a gene: 10. The CDR3 DNA is TGCGCCAGCAGCCCCCTCACTAGCGGGAGGGGAGGGACGCAGTATTTT. Encoded protein: CASSPLTSGRGGTQYF.

This clonotype was counted only a few times. The rearrangement links TRBV5-5 to TRBJ1-2; weak D call: TRBD1 (6 bases). CDR1 SGHKS and CDR2 YYEKEE come from the germline V gene (reference sequence). The CDR3 loop spans 13 amino acids. The V end was cut by 4 bases, the J end by 6 bases, with 13 bases between. CDR3 DNA: TGTGCCAGCAGCCGGGGTAGGGGGAATGGCTACACCTTC. This gives the protein CASSRGRGNGYTF.

The V gene is TRBV20-1, the J gene TRBJ2-7; D uncertain. The V and J ends lost 3 bases and 0 bases respectively, with 9 bases between them. The V gene's germline CDR1 is DFQATT and CDR2 SNEGSKA (reference sequence). This CDR3 has 13 amino acids. This chain's CDR3 is CSARSVSSYEQYF. The DNA for the CDR3 is TGCAGTGCTAGGTCCGTAAGCTCCTACGAGCAGTACTTC.

This clonotype was counted between two and nine times. The chain joins TRBV29-1 to TRBJ2-1; D gene unclear. The CDR3 loop spans 12 amino acids. Germline CDR1 SQVTM, CDR2 ANQGSEA. Between the trimmed V and J ends, which lost 7 bases and 0 bases, there was a span of 7 bases. As DNA, the CDR3 is TGCAGCGCCGAAAGCTCCTACAATGAGCAGTTCTTC. As protein: CSAESSYNEQFF.

There are many counts of this clonotype. CDR3 sequence: CASSLGRNGGELFF. CDR3 DNA: TGTGCCAGCAGTTTAGGCCGGAACGGCGGGGAGCTGTTTTTT. The chain recombines TRBV12-3 or TRBV12-4 with TRBJ2-2; D gene uncertain. Trimming left V 1 base short and J 7 bases short, with 10 bases between. CDR3 length: 14 amino acids.

This clonotype was seen a handful of times. J is TRBJ2-3 and V is TRBV20-1; D perhaps matches TRBD2 (7 bases). V gave up 4 bases and J gave up 2 bases, with 19 bases separating them. The germline CDR1 and CDR2 sequences are DFQATT and SNEGSKA (reference sequence). The CDR3 spans 16 residues. The CDR3 DNA reads TGCAGTGCTAAAGGGGGGCTAGCGGACTTCACAGATACGCAGTATTTT. Amino acids: CSAKGGLADFTDTQYF.

The table lists this clonotype with a few counts. This sequence joins TRBV20-1 and TRBJ2-7; TRBD2 matches at 7 bases. CDR3 length: 16 residues. J lost 4 bases, V lost 3 bases, and 15 bases had no gene match. Germline V gene data show CDR1 as DFQATT and CDR2 as SNEGSKA (reference sequence). The CDR3 sequence is CSARHQGAGTLYEQYF. DNA of the CDR3: TGCAGTGCTAGGCACCAAGGAGCGGGGACCTTATACGAGCAGTACTTC.

This clonotype appeared many times. This chain links TRBV9 with TRBJ2-3, with 7 bases fitting TRBD1. There are 15 residues in the CDR3. Germline CDR1 reads SGDLS; CDR2 reads YYNGEE. V gave up 3 bases and J gave up 2 bases; unmatched junction bases: 6. CDR3 nucleotides: TGTGCCAGCAGCGCCGGGACAGACTCCACAGATACGCAGTATTTT. Its protein is CASSAGTDSTDTQYF.

The chain couples TRBV6-1 to TRBJ2-7; D gene ambiguous. This CDR3 is 14 amino acids long. Germline V gene data show CDR1 as MNHNS and CDR2 as SASEGT. Between the trimmed V and J ends, which lost 5 bases and 2 bases, there was a span of 13 bases. CDR3 amino acids: CASSPQKGPYEQYF. The CDR3 bases are TGTGCCAGCAGTCCCCAAAAAGGCCCCTACGAGCAGTACTTC.

This clonotype was observed a handful of times. The chain is built from TRBV5-1 and TRBJ2-7, with D perhaps TRBD1 or TRBD2 (6 bases each). Germline CDR1 reads SGHRS; CDR2 reads YFSETQ. The CDR3 totals 16 residues. V lost 4 bases and J 0 bases, leaving 17 bases between the germline ends. The CDR3 spells CASSISTGATSYEQYF. The CDR3 coding sequence is TGCGCCAGCAGCATCAGTACGGGGGCAACCTCCTACGAGCAGTACTTC.

The CDR3 protein is CSALGQGTPNYGYTF. CDR3 DNA sequence: TGCAGTGCTTTGGGACAGGGAACCCCTAACTATGGCTACACCTTC. The rearrangement joins TRBV20-1 to TRBJ1-2; 9 bases fit TRBD1. V lost 5 bases, J lost 0 bases, and 7 bases stayed unmatched. There are 15 residues in the CDR3. Germline loops: CDR1 DFQATT, CDR2 SNEGSKA (reference sequence).

The V and J genes are TRBV29-1 and TRBJ1-1, with a possible D match to TRBD1 (6 bases). Germline assignment: CDR1 SQVTM and CDR2 ANQGSEA. The CDR3 covers 14 residues. The ends were cut back, 5 bases at V and 2 bases at J, with 15 bases in the middle. CDR3 coding DNA: TGCAGCGTTCCCCCGATGACAGGAAACACTGAAGCTTTCTTT. Its translation is CSVPPMTGNTEAFF.